A single sample is the source of the 5 T cell receptor beta chains below, sequenced in a study of blood T cell repertoires in COVID-19. This table comes from immunoSEQ multiplex PCR, and its TCRdb copy is limited to in-frame clones, with some not included. This repertoire shows roughly 97,000 clones, less than 95% found once; its top ten account for less than 2%. The specimen was peripheral blood. These receptor sequences come from a man aged 55 to 70 with acute or convalescent COVID-19.

The chain recombines TRBV10-3 with TRBJ1-2; 9 bases align to TRBD1. Germline loops: CDR1 ENHRY, CDR2 SYGVKD. V shed 10 bases and J 6 bases; nucleotides not matched to a gene: 9. The CDR3 covers 13 residues. In DNA form, the CDR3 reads TGTGCCACCGGGGGACAGGGTCATAATGGCTACACCTTC. This gives the protein CATGGQGHNGYTF.

The rearrangement links TRBV6-5 to TRBJ1-2; 7 nucleotides match TRBD1. Looked up from germline, CDR1 is MNHEY and CDR2 is SVGAGI. J gave up 4 bases and V 2 bases, and 4 bases lay outside the gene matches. This CDR3 is built from 14 residues. The CDR3 region has the DNA TGTGCCAGCAGTTACAGGGGGCGCGGCTATGGCTACACCTTC. It translates to CASSYRGRGYGYTF.

This chain links TRBV6-2 or TRBV6-3 with TRBJ1-3; no clear D. Germline CDR1 MNHEY, CDR2 SVGEGT. The CDR3 length is 17 residues. The ends were cut back, 6 bases at V and 0 bases at J, with 18 bases in the middle. CDR3 coding DNA: TGTGCCAGCAGCCCTGGGAGCCCTTTTTTCTCTGGAAACACCATATATTTT. The encoded protein is CASSPGSPFFSGNTIYF.

The J gene is TRBJ2-7, the V gene TRBV27; no clear D gene. V lost 1 base, J lost 1 base, and 14 bases lay in between. There are 16 residues in the CDR3. Germline lookup yields CDR1 MNHEY and CDR2 SMNVEV (reference sequence). CDR3 nucleotides: TGTGCCAGCAGTTTATTCCCGCAGGCGCTGTCCTACGAGCAGTACTTC. This codes for CASSLFPQALSYEQYF.

The chain couples TRBV9 to TRBJ1-2; TRBD1 is a possible D gene (5 bases). Germline assignment: CDR1 SGDLS and CDR2 YYNGEE. The V gene lost 4 bases and the J gene lost 0 bases, with 13 bases spanning the gap. The CDR3 has 15 amino acids. This CDR3 is CASSLRENPNYGYTF. CDR3 nucleotides: TGTGCCAGCAGCCTCAGGGAAAACCCTAACTATGGCTACACCTTC.